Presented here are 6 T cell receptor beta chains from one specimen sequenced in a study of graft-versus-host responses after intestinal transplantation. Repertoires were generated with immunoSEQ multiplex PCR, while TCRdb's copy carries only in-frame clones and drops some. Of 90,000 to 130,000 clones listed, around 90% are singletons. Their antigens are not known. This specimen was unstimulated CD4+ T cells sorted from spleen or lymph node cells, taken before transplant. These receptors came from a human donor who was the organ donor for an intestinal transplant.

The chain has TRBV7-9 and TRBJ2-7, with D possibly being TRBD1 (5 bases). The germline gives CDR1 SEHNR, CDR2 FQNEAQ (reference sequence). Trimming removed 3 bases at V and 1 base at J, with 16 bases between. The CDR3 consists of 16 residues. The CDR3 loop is CASSLKAEGASYEQYF. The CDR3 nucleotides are TGTGCCAGCAGCTTGAAGGCGGAAGGGGCTTCCTACGAGCAGTACTTC. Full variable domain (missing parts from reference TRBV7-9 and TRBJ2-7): DTGVSQNPRHKITKRGQNVTFRCDPISEHNRLYWYRQTLGQGPEFLTYFQNEAQLEKSRLLSDRFSAERPKGSFSTLEIQRTEQGDSAMYLCASSLKAEGASYEQYFGPGTRLTVT.

The CDR3 DNA is TGTGCCAGCAGCGAGGACAGGGGGGGCACTGAAGCTTTCTTT. This encodes CASSEDRGGTEAFF. V usage is TRBV7-9 and J usage is TRBJ1-1; TRBD1 aligns across 10 bases. CDR3 length: 14 amino acids. The J segment lost 4 bases and the V segment lost 5 bases, leaving 4 bases of the junction unmatched. Germline values: CDR1 SEHNR, CDR2 FQNEAQ (reference sequence).

The chain's CDR3 is CATFRRDTGELFF. The CDR3 DNA follows: TGTGCCACCTTCCGGAGGGACACCGGGGAGCTGTTTTTT. This sequence joins TRBV28 and TRBJ2-2; D is possibly TRBD2 (6 bases). Germline CDR1 reads MDHEN; CDR2 reads SYDVKM. The CDR3 loop spans 13 amino acids. The ends were cut back, 10 bases at V and 3 bases at J, with 12 bases in the middle.

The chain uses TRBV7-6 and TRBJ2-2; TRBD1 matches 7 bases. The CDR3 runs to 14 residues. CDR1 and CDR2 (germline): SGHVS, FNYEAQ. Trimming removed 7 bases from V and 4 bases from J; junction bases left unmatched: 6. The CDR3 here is CASTNRQGTGELFF. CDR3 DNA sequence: TGTGCCAGCACAAACCGACAGGGCACCGGGGAGCTGTTTTTT.

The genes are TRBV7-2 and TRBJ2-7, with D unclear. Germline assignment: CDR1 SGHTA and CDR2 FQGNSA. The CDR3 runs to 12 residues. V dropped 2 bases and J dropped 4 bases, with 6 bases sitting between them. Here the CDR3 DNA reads TGTGCCAGCAGCTTATACGGGTACGAGCAGTACTTC. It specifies CASSLYGYEQYF.

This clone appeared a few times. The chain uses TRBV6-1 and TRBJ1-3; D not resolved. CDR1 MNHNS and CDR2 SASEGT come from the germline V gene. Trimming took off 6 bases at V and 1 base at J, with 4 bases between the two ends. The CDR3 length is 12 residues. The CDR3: CASSASGNTIYF. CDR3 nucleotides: TGTGCCAGCAGCGCTTCTGGAAACACCATATATTTT.